What follows are 29 T cell receptor beta chains derived from one specimen sequenced in a study of shared clonotypes between healthy human individuals. TCRdb's copy holds only in-frame clones and misses some; the assay was immunoSEQ multiplex PCR. The sample holds about 1.1 million clones; 70% to 80% are singletons and the top ten take 0.5% to 0.65%. Source material: memory CD4+ T cells from PBMCs. Subset noted: CD45RA-negative fraction. Receptors originate from a man younger than 35 in good health. Some clones in this sample may be carry-over from other donors' samples.

This clone was seen just once. The chain joins TRBV4-2 to TRBJ2-5; TRBD1 matches at 9 bases. Germline-derived CDR1 and CDR2 are LGHNA and YNFKEQ. J gave up 3 bases and V 4 bases, and 3 bases lay outside the gene matches. The CDR3 spans 14 residues. The CDR3 DNA sequence: TGTGCCAGCAGCCTAAGACAGGGGGAAGAGACCCAGTACTTC. Translation gives CASSLRQGEETQYF.

In nucleotides, the CDR3 is TGCAGCGTTGAAGAGCCTTCGGGTTCCGGGGAGCTGTTTTTT. Protein product: CSVEEPSGSGELFF. This chain uses TRBV29-1 with TRBJ2-2; D unresolved. The CDR3 length is 14 residues. Germline CDR1 reads SQVTM; CDR2 reads ANQGSEA. The V end was cut by 0 bases, the J end by 6 bases, with 11 bases between.

The V call is TRBV28, the J call TRBJ1-5; 8 nucleotides align to TRBD1. Losses at the gene ends were 5 bases for V and 4 bases for J; bases not matched to a gene: 7. The CDR3 runs to 15 residues. In germline, CDR1 is MDHEN, CDR2 SYDVKM. The CDR3 coding sequence is TGTGCCAGCAGTACTCCGCAGGGGGCAAATCAGCCCCAGCATTTT. Residues: CASSTPQGANQPQHF.

This sequence joins TRBV7-8 and TRBJ1-3; D not certain. Trimming cost V 5 bases and J 3 bases, with 14 bases left between them. The CDR3 covers 15 residues. Germline V gives CDR1 SGHVS, CDR2 FQNEAQ. Here the CDR3 DNA reads TGTGCCAGCAGCCCCCTCGGAGGCGATGGAAACACCATATATTTT. This encodes CASSPLGGDGNTIYF.

The chain combines TRBV7-2 with TRBJ1-1, with D maybe TRBD1 (5 bases). Trimming took off 3 bases at V and 5 bases at J, with 10 bases between the two ends. CDR3 length equals 13 residues. Germline CDR1 is SGHTA and CDR2 is FQGNSA. CDR3 loop: CASSFFQGTEAFF. The CDR3, as DNA: TGTGCCAGCAGCTTTTTTCAGGGTACTGAAGCTTTCTTT.

This chain links TRBV28 with TRBJ2-7; possible D gene TRBD1, 5 bases. This CDR3 has 14 residues. CDR1 and CDR2 from the germline V gene are MDHEN and SYDVKM. Trimming cost V 5 bases and J 2 bases, with 13 bases left between them. As DNA, the CDR3 is TGTGCCAGCAGTCTAATGAGACAGACCTACGAGCAGTACTTC. Residues: CASSLMRQTYEQYF.

In its sample, this clone was seen a few times. CDR3 in DNA: TGTGCCAGCAGCTCACTTGTCAGACAGGGCACTAACGAGCAGTACTTC. It codes for CASSSLVRQGTNEQYF. The rearrangement links TRBV11-2 to TRBJ2-7; 7 positions agree with TRBD1. CDR1 is SGHAT and CDR2 is FQNNGV in the germline V gene. Unmatched junction bases numbered 14, after V lost 4 bases and J lost 5 bases. CDR3 length: 16 amino acids.

The chain employs TRBV5-6 and TRBJ1-2; D is ambiguous. The V and J ends lost 1 base and 5 bases respectively, with 6 bases between them. CDR3 length equals 12 residues. Germline-derived CDR1 and CDR2 are SGHDT and YYEEEE. CDR3 sequence (DNA): TGTGCCAGCAGCTTGAGTCTGTATGGCTACACCTTC. Translated: CASSLSLYGYTF.

The chain combines TRBV4-2 with TRBJ2-7; 15 bases align to TRBD2. CDR1 LGHNA and CDR2 YNFKEQ come from the germline V gene. The CDR3 runs to 18 residues. V was clipped by 4 bases and J by 1 base; unmatched bases: 8. The CDR3 sequence: CASSRGLAGGQTSYEQYF. DNA for the CDR3: TGTGCCAGCAGCCGAGGACTAGCGGGAGGGCAGACATCCTACGAGCAGTACTTC.

This clone was found a few times. The chain carries TRBV5-1 and TRBJ1-1, with D hard to call. Germline V gene data show CDR1 as SGHRS and CDR2 as YFSETQ. CDR3 length: 14 residues. Trimming removed 2 bases at V and 1 base at J, with 9 bases between. The CDR3 reads CASSLRARNTEAFF. CDR3 coding DNA: TGCGCCAGCAGCTTACGGGCTAGGAACACTGAAGCTTTCTTT.

The genes are TRBV14 and TRBJ2-7; a weak D match, TRBD1 (6 bases). The V and J ends lost 5 bases and 2 bases respectively, with 13 bases between them. The CDR3 has 14 amino acids. CDR1 SGHDN and CDR2 FVKESK come from the germline V gene. This CDR3 reads CASSGAGVPYEQYF. Written as DNA, the CDR3 is TGTGCCAGCAGCGGAGCAGGGGTGCCCTACGAGCAGTACTTC.

In DNA, the CDR3 is TGCGCCAGCGTTGGCCAGCTCGGGGGGGCCAACGTCCTGACTTTC. Amino acid sequence: CASVGQLGGANVLTF. The chain couples TRBV5-1 to TRBJ2-6, with unresolved D. The CDR3 has 15 amino acids. Germline lookup yields CDR1 SGHRS and CDR2 YFSETQ. V lost 7 bases to trimming and J lost 4 bases, with 15 bases between them.

This chain connects TRBV10-3 to TRBJ2-3, with 7 bases matching TRBD1. V gave up 10 bases and J gave up 2 bases; unmatched junction bases: 9. The CDR3 covers 14 residues. Germline lookup yields CDR1 ENHRY and CDR2 SYGVKD. The CDR3 DNA reads as TGTGCCACACAGGGGACAGCGGCCACAGATACGCAGTATTTT. Amino acid sequence: CATQGTAATDTQYF.

This clone was seen a handful of times. The rearrangement links TRBV5-1 to TRBJ1-2, with a possible D match to TRBD1 (5 bases). The CDR3 is 15 amino acids. CDR1 SGHRS and CDR2 YFSETQ come from the germline V gene. Trimming removed 0 bases at V and 8 bases at J, with 17 bases between. The CDR3 DNA follows: TGCGCCAGCAGCTTGGTGCCGGGGCAGACTCGCGGCTACACCTTC. Encoded protein: CASSLVPGQTRGYTF.

The gene calls are TRBV13 and TRBJ2-7, with TRBD1 matching over 9 bases. The CDR3 totals 16 residues. Germline loops: CDR1 PRHDT, CDR2 FYEKMQ (reference sequence). V was pared by 7 bases and J by 2 bases, with 12 bases of the junction left unmatched. CDR3 sequence: CASKLFRDRATYEQYF. CDR3 nucleotides: TGTGCCAGCAAATTATTCCGGGACAGGGCGACCTACGAGCAGTACTTC.

The chain is built from TRBV7-2 and TRBJ2-1, with 7 bases matching TRBD1. This CDR3 comprises 12 residues. The V gene end was trimmed by 5 bases and the J gene end by 16 bases; junction bases not matched to a gene: 11. Germline loops: CDR1 SGHTA, CDR2 FQGNSA. The CDR3 region has the DNA TGTGCCAGCAGCAACTACGGGACAGAGAGATTCTTC. As protein: CASSNYGTERFF.

This chain connects TRBV30 to TRBJ1-1; 9 bases fit TRBD1. Losses at the gene ends were 2 bases for V and 2 bases for J; bases not matched to a gene: 3. This CDR3 has 14 residues. Germline V lookup: CDR1 GTSNPN, CDR2 SVGIG (reference sequence). The CDR3 DNA reads as TGTGCCTGGAGTCAGGGACAGGGTAACACTGAAGCTTTCTTT. Protein: CAWSQGQGNTEAFF. Full variable domain (remainder filled in from reference TRBV30 and TRBJ1-1): SQTIHQWPATLVQPVGSPLSLECTVEGTSNPNLYWYRQAAGRGLQLLFYSVGIGQISSEVPQNLSASRPQDRQFILSSKKLLLSDSGFYLCAWSQGQGNTEAFFGQGTRLTVV.

The chain carries TRBV6-6 and TRBJ2-7, with D possibly matching TRBD1 (6 bases). The germline V gene has CDR1 MNHNY and CDR2 SVGAGI (reference sequence). Trimming took off 3 bases at V and 6 bases at J, with 15 bases between the two ends. The CDR3 contains 14 residues. The CDR3 sequence is CASSYLGARLEQYF. CDR3 coding DNA: TGTGCCAGCAGTTATTTGGGGGCTAGGCTCGAGCAGTACTTC.

Regarding this clone: One end of the junction does not line up with germline, which may come from a read error. The genes are TRBV7-9 and TRBJ2-1; D is perhaps TRBD2 (7 bases). The germline CDR1 and CDR2 sequences are SEHNR and FQNEAQ (reference sequence). CDR3 size: 15 residues. CDR3: CASSLAALGGNEQFF. The CDR3 nucleotides are TGTGCCAGCAGCCTAGCGGCCCTAGGGGGCAATGAGCAGTTCTTC.

This chain links TRBV4-1 with TRBJ2-3; no firm D call. V was pared by 2 bases and J by 5 bases, with 11 bases between. The CDR3 covers 14 residues. In germline, CDR1 is MGHRA, CDR2 YSYEKL. CDR3 nucleotides: TGCGCCAGCAGCCAAACAGTTGCGGTAGATACGCAGTATTTT. Protein sequence: CASSQTVAVDTQYF.

Points on this clone: The same CDR3 also results from other DNA sequences found in this sample. The V call is TRBV28, the J call TRBJ1-5; a weak D match, TRBD1 (5 bases). Trimming took off 1 base at V and 2 bases at J, with 12 bases between the two ends. This CDR3 comprises 16 residues. Germline V gene data show CDR1 as MDHEN and CDR2 as SYDVKM. The DNA of the CDR3 is TGTGCCAGCAGTTTATTAACGGGGGGAGGCAATCAGCCCCAGCATTTT. Its translation: CASSLLTGGGNQPQHF.

The chain has TRBV9 and TRBJ2-5, with 8 bases fitting TRBD2. Germline CDR1 is SGDLS and CDR2 is YYNGEE. The CDR3 is made up of 13 amino acids. V was clipped by 2 bases and J by 4 bases; unmatched bases: 1. The CDR3 bases are TGTGCCAGCAGCGTTCTAGCGGGAGAGACCCAGTACTTC. It yields the protein CASSVLAGETQYF.

The chain uses TRBV7-2 and TRBJ2-5; 7 bases map to TRBD2. The CDR3 has 16 residues. The germline gives CDR1 SGHTA, CDR2 FQGNSA. J gave up 4 bases and V 5 bases, and 13 bases lay outside the gene matches. CDR3 protein: CASSPQRAGRGETQYF. For the CDR3, the DNA is TGTGCCAGCAGCCCCCAGAGAGCGGGGAGAGGAGAGACCCAGTACTTC.

This clone was counted at least ten times. The rearrangement links TRBV11-3 to TRBJ2-7; tentatively, D is TRBD1 (5 bases). Germline V gene sequence: CDR1 SGHNT, CDR2 YENEEA. There are 11 residues in the CDR3. Trimming took off 3 bases at V and 12 bases at J, with 12 bases between the two ends. The CDR3 region is CASSFDSASYF. CDR3 DNA: TGTGCCAGCAGCTTCGACAGCGCGTCGTACTTC.

This clone came up once. This chain links TRBV19 with TRBJ2-5; D is unresolved. This CDR3 contains 14 residues. The V end lost 1 base, the J end lost 2 bases, and 8 bases lay between the germline ends. In germline, CDR1 is LNHDA, CDR2 SQIVND (reference sequence). The CDR3 sequence: CASSIGGPQETQYF. The CDR3 DNA follows: TGTGCCAGTAGTATAGGGGGTCCTCAAGAGACCCAGTACTTC.

This chain joins TRBV7-6 and TRBJ1-2; TRBD1 might be the D (5 bases). The ends were cut back, 3 bases at V and 4 bases at J, with 18 bases in the middle. This CDR3 contains 16 residues. In germline, CDR1 is SGHVS, CDR2 FNYEAQ. Here the CDR3 DNA reads TGTGCCAGCAGCTTGCGGGACTCCGGAGGAGGCTATGGCTACACCTTC. The encoded protein is CASSLRDSGGGYGYTF.

Note on this clone: In the same sample, other DNA sequences code for this CDR3. V gene TRBV5-1 combines with J gene TRBJ2-6; D uncertain. This CDR3 contains 15 residues. CDR1 and CDR2 from the germline V gene are SGHRS and YFSETQ. V was shortened by 0 bases and J by 0 bases, with 4 bases between the two germline ends. The CDR3 nucleotides read TGCGCCAGCAGCTTGGGTGACTCTGGGGCCAACGTCCTGACTTTC. Protein sequence: CASSLGDSGANVLTF.

V and J are TRBV7-8 and TRBJ1-2; TRBD1 matches 10 bases. This CDR3 contains 15 residues. Germline V gene data show CDR1 as SGHVS and CDR2 as FQNEAQ. Trimming cost V 0 bases and J 8 bases; bases outside gene matches: 6. The CDR3 here is CASSLAGQGEGGYTF. In nucleotides, the CDR3 is TGTGCCAGCAGCTTAGCCGGACAGGGGGAGGGCGGCTACACCTTC.

This clone has a handful of counts. At the DNA level, this CDR3 is encoded by other sequences in the same sample as well. V is TRBV6-1 and J is TRBJ1-5, with TRBD1 identical over 8 bases. J gave up 5 bases and V 6 bases, and 6 bases lay outside the gene matches. The CDR3 has 14 residues. Per germline, CDR1 MNHNS and CDR2 SASEGT. The CDR3 bases are TGTGCCAGCAGCCTGACAGGGGATGATCAGCCCCAGCATTTT. Amino acids: CASSLTGDDQPQHF.